The 29 T cell receptor beta chains below come from one sample, sequenced in a study of T cell repertoires in cytomegalovirus infection. TCRdb re-analysed the reads in MiXCR, keeping a single row per CDR3 protein. Of 700,000 to 850,000 distinct CDR3 sequences in the sample, approximately 32% were seen once. These receptors' antigens are unknown. The sequenced sample was cultured CD8+ T cells from PBMCs, obtained from culture after CMV antigen stimulation. Receptors originate from a human donor in good health (CMV status not recorded). Some clones in this sample may be carry-over from other donors' samples.

The gene calls are TRBV4-1 and TRBJ2-7, with D tentatively TRBD1 (5 bases). V gave up 2 bases and J gave up 4 bases, with 9 bases separating them. Germline V gene data show CDR1 as MGHRA and CDR2 as YSYEKL. The CDR3 contains 13 residues. The CDR3 reads CASSQRGLYEQYF. For the CDR3, the DNA is TGCGCCAGCAGCCAAAGGGGATTATACGAGCAGTACTTC.

This clonotype was counted many times. The rearrangement joins TRBV7-8 to TRBJ1-6; no firm D call. Germline values: CDR1 SGHVS, CDR2 FQNEAQ. V was cut by 5 bases and J by 1 base, with 15 bases left in between. The CDR3 extends over 17 amino acids. In DNA form, the CDR3 reads TGTGCCAGCAGCCTGGACGGGCTATTATCCTATAATTCACCCCTCCACTTT. The encoded protein is CASSLDGLLSYNSPLHF.

Turning to this clonotype: The junction departs from germline at one end; a sequencing error may be responsible. V usage is TRBV6-8 and J usage is TRBJ1-2, with D maybe TRBD1 (5 bases). Per the germline V gene, CDR1 is MNHGY and CDR2 is SAAAGT. The CDR3 extends over 13 amino acids. The CDR3 bases are TGTGTCAGCGAACCGAGGGGCGGCTATGGCTACACCTTC. This sequence encodes CVSEPRGGYGYTF.

The gene calls are TRBV20-1 and TRBJ1-3; TRBD1 matches 11 bases. Germline lookup yields CDR1 DFQATT and CDR2 SNEGSKA (reference sequence). The CDR3 runs to 13 residues. Unmatched junction bases numbered 5, after V lost 5 bases and J lost 8 bases. The CDR3 here is CSARGQGAHTIYF. CDR3 DNA: TGCAGTGCTCGAGGACAGGGGGCTCACACCATATATTTT.

The V call is TRBV2, the J call TRBJ1-1, with D perhaps matching TRBD1 (6 bases). Between the trimmed V and J ends, which lost 3 bases and 5 bases, there was a span of 16 bases. This CDR3 is 15 amino acids long. In germline, CDR1 is SNHLY, CDR2 FYNNEI. CDR3 nucleotide sequence: TGTGCCAGCAGTGAGACAGGTCTGGCGTCGACTGAAGCTTTCTTT. Residues: CASSETGLASTEAFF.

The chain employs TRBV2 and TRBJ1-2, with a weak D call TRBD1 (5 bases). This CDR3 is built from 13 residues. Germline values: CDR1 SNHLY, CDR2 FYNNEI. The V end was cut by 0 bases, the J end by 9 bases, with 11 bases between. The CDR3 DNA is TGTGCCAGCAGTGAAGCCAGACAGAACAGCTACACCTTC. Amino acid sequence: CASSEARQNSYTF.

This chain connects TRBV12-3 or TRBV12-4 to TRBJ1-1, with 7 bases that match TRBD1. This CDR3 is built from 13 residues. J was trimmed by 4 bases and V by 7 bases; bases with no gene match: 6. CDR3 nucleotides: TGTGCCAGCACCCCGACAGGGACCACTGAAGCTTTCTTT. Protein: CASTPTGTTEAFF.

This clonotype appeared a few times. In DNA form, the CDR3 reads TGTGCCAGCAGCACTCCTCCAGGGGTAGGAGAGACCCAGTACTTC. Protein product: CASSTPPGVGETQYF. The chain recombines TRBV7-9 with TRBJ2-5, with D perhaps TRBD1 (6 bases). The V gene lost 5 bases and the J gene lost 4 bases, with 17 bases spanning the gap. The germline V gene has CDR1 SEHNR and CDR2 FQNEAQ (reference sequence). The CDR3 runs 15 residues. The complete variable domain, with remaining parts taken from reference TRBV7-9 and TRBJ2-5, reads DTGVSQNPRHKITKRGQNVTFRCDPISEHNRLYWYRQTLGQGPEFLTYFQNEAQLEKSRLLSDRFSAERPKGSFSTLEIQRTEQGDSAMYLCASSTPPGVGETQYFGPGTRLLVL.

The rearrangement uses TRBV7-9 and TRBJ2-7; D gene uncertain. Looked up from germline, CDR1 is SEHNR and CDR2 is FQNEAQ (reference sequence). The CDR3 runs to 14 residues. Trimming cost V 0 bases and J 3 bases, with 9 bases left between them. CDR3 residues: CASSLADGYYEQYV. In DNA, the CDR3 is TGTGCCAGCAGCTTAGCCGACGGTTACTACGAGCAGTACGTC.

This clonotype was counted ten times or more. The junction departs from the called germline gene at one end, perhaps through a read error. CDR3 in DNA: TGTGCCAGCAGCTTAGACAGGGGCCAAGAGACCCAGTACTTC. Translated: CASSLDRGQETQYF. The chain joins TRBV12-3 or TRBV12-4 to TRBJ2-5, with 8 bases aligning to TRBD1. The CDR3 loop spans 14 amino acids.

The CDR3 protein is CASSPEGKGNEQFF. DNA of the CDR3: TGTGCCAGCAGCCCCGAGGGGAAGGGCAATGAGCAGTTCTTC. The chain combines TRBV7-9 with TRBJ2-1; D may be TRBD1 or TRBD2 (5 bases each). There are 14 residues in the CDR3. From germline, CDR1 is SEHNR and CDR2 FQNEAQ (reference sequence). The germline V and J ends were trimmed by 5 bases and 6 bases, with 14 bases remaining between them.

This clonotype was observed a single time. This chain joins TRBV20-1 and TRBJ2-7; TRBD1 might be the D (6 bases). CDR1 and CDR2 from the germline V gene are DFQATT and SNEGSKA (reference sequence). This CDR3 region has 11 residues. V was trimmed by 5 bases and J by 3 bases, leaving 8 bases between them. The CDR3 DNA is TGCAGTGCTCTACAGGGCTACGAGCAGTACTTC. Protein product: CSALQGYEQYF.

The chain has TRBV11-2 and TRBJ2-3; 8 bases are a match to TRBD2. This CDR3 contains 23 residues. Germline assignment: CDR1 SGHAT and CDR2 FQNNGV. The junction had 27 bases not matched to a gene; V was cut back by 1 base and J by 3 bases. The CDR3 loop reads CASSLVSGEDILAPFEGTDTQYF. In DNA, the CDR3 is TGTGCCAGCAGCTTAGTTAGCGGGGAAGATATTCTGGCACCTTTCGAAGGTACAGATACGCAGTATTTT.

About this clonotype itself: The junction departs from the called germline gene at one end, perhaps through a read error. This sequence joins TRBV6-6 and TRBJ1-5, with D possibly matching TRBD1 (6 bases). The germline V gene encodes CDR1 MNHNY and CDR2 SVGAGI (reference sequence). The CDR3 spans 14 residues. CDR3 amino acids: CASSVDRSSQPQHF. CDR3 nucleotide sequence: TGTGCCAGCAGCGTGGACAGAAGCAGTCAGCCCCAGCATTTT.

This clonotype was observed a handful of times. V is TRBV6-6 and J is TRBJ1-4; D possibly corresponds to TRBD1 (5 bases). Germline loops: CDR1 MNHNY, CDR2 SVGAGI (reference sequence). V gave up 9 bases and J gave up 4 bases, with 27 bases separating them. CDR3 length equals 18 residues. In DNA form, the CDR3 reads TGTGCCAGACCGGGAGGGCAGGGTAGGGGCATGAATAATGAAAAACTGTTTTTT. This codes for CARPGGQGRGMNNEKLFF.

This clonotype was observed many times. The rearrangement links TRBV6-5 to TRBJ1-5, with D unclear. The germline V gene encodes CDR1 MNHEY and CDR2 SVGAGI. The ends were cut back, 2 bases at V and 2 bases at J, with 7 bases in the middle. The CDR3 is 14 amino acids. The CDR3 is CASSYVAGNQPQHF. The CDR3 DNA reads TGTGCCAGCAGTTACGTGGCAGGCAATCAGCCCCAGCATTTT.

This clonotype was recorded a few times. The V call is TRBV19, the J call TRBJ1-5; tentatively, D is TRBD1 (6 bases). The CDR3 length is 14 residues. Looked up from germline, CDR1 is LNHDA and CDR2 is SQIVND (reference sequence). Trimming stripped 4 bases from V and 7 bases from J, with 14 bases between. The CDR3 DNA follows: TGTGCCAGTAGTACGTTGGGGGGCTGGCAGCCCCAGCATTTT. This encodes CASSTLGGWQPQHF.

The chain is built from TRBV2 and TRBJ2-2; D may be TRBD2 (6 bases). The CDR3 sequence is 14 residues long. The V and J ends lost 3 bases and 3 bases respectively, with 8 bases between them. Germline values: CDR1 SNHLY, CDR2 FYNNEI. CDR3 in amino acids: CASSDPGDTGELFF. In nucleotides, the CDR3 is TGTGCCAGCAGTGATCCGGGAGACACCGGGGAGCTGTTTTTT.

CDR3: CATSWGASTDTQYF. The CDR3 bases are TGTGCCACTTCTTGGGGGGCGAGCACAGATACGCAGTATTTT. V usage is TRBV15 and J usage is TRBJ2-3; either TRBD1 or TRBD2 may fit D (6 bases each). Germline V gene lookup returns CDR1 LNHNV and CDR2 YYDKDF (reference sequence). The CDR3 length is 14 residues. Trimming removed 9 bases from V and 0 bases from J, with 13 bases in between.

The chain has TRBV27 and TRBJ2-3; 7 nucleotides line up with TRBD1. This CDR3 region has 14 residues. The V and J ends lost 5 bases and 1 base, in that order; junction bases with no gene match: 3. Germline V gene data show CDR1 as MNHEY and CDR2 as SMNVEV (reference sequence). CDR3 in DNA: TGTGCCAGCAGTAGGACAGGCCGCACAGATACGCAGTATTTT. This codes for CASSRTGRTDTQYF.

The table lists this clonotype with many counts. This chain links TRBV27 with TRBJ2-1; 10 bases align to TRBD2. Trimming at V came to 8 bases and at J to 4 bases, leaving 8 bases not matched to a gene. The CDR3 covers 15 residues. Germline CDR1 and CDR2: MNHEY and SMNVEV (reference sequence). CDR3 in DNA: TGTGCCAGCTTTGCGCTAGCGGGGGCGTACAATGAGCAGTTCTTC. This translates into CASFALAGAYNEQFF.

This chain links TRBV5-1 with TRBJ1-1; D gene unclear. The CDR3 contains 16 residues. Germline CDR1 and CDR2: SGHRS and YFSETQ. Trimming took 1 base from V and 3 from J, leaving 16 bases between them. CDR3 in DNA: TGCGCCAGCAGCTTGCGCGGGGAATTAGAGTACACTGAAGCTTTCTTT. As protein: CASSLRGELEYTEAFF.

V is TRBV19 and J is TRBJ1-3; D is unresolved. Germline CDR1 reads LNHDA; CDR2 reads SQIVND (reference sequence). V was shortened by 5 bases and J by 4 bases, with 15 bases between the two germline ends. The CDR3 loop spans 15 amino acids. DNA for the CDR3: TGTGCCAGTAGTGGGTTCGGGGATCAAGGAAACACCATATATTTT. Protein sequence: CASSGFGDQGNTIYF.

The V gene is TRBV25-1, the J gene TRBJ1-1; D gene unclear. Germline CDR1 MGHDK, CDR2 SYGVNS. V lost 4 bases, J lost 12 bases, and 18 bases lay in between. The CDR3 runs to 13 residues. The CDR3 loop reads CASSAPWEGGSFF. CDR3 DNA: TGTGCCAGCAGTGCCCCTTGGGAGGGCGGGTCTTTCTTT.

The chain has TRBV27 and TRBJ1-2; perhaps TRBD1 as D (5 bases). The CDR3 is made up of 13 amino acids. Germline V CDR1 and CDR2: MNHEY, SMNVEV (reference sequence). V lost 3 bases, J lost 13 bases, and 18 bases lay in between. CDR3 residues: CASSLTRGSEGTF. The CDR3 DNA follows: TGTGCCAGCAGTTTGACCCGGGGCAGCGAAGGCACCTTC.

The V gene is TRBV4-1, the J gene TRBJ1-5; D gene ambiguous. The V and J ends lost 1 base and 0 bases respectively, with 10 bases between them. The CDR3 consists of 16 residues. Germline V lookup: CDR1 MGHRA, CDR2 YSYEKL. The CDR3 reads CASSQGPIDSNQPQHF. The DNA of the CDR3 is TGCGCCAGCAGCCAAGGACCGATAGATAGCAATCAGCCCCAGCATTTT.

This clonotype was counted only a few times. The gene calls are TRBV2 and TRBJ2-1; D may be TRBD2 (5 bases). This CDR3 is built from 11 residues. V was cut by 7 bases and J by 9 bases, with 10 bases left in between. Germline loops: CDR1 SNHLY, CDR2 FYNNEI. CDR3 in DNA: TGTGCCAGCATTGGAGGCGTTGAGCAGTTCTTC. Its protein is CASIGGVEQFF.

CDR3 sequence: CASSLLGQKLNTEAFF. CDR3 bases: TGTGCCAGCAGTTTACTGGGTCAGAAGTTGAACACTGAAGCTTTCTTT. The chain carries TRBV27 and TRBJ1-1; D not resolved. Per the germline V gene, CDR1 is MNHEY and CDR2 is SMNVEV (reference sequence). Trimming cost V 2 bases and J 0 bases, with 13 bases left between them. CDR3 length: 16 amino acids.

The genes are TRBV6-2 or TRBV6-3 and TRBJ2-7; TRBD1 might be the D (6 bases). Germline values: CDR1 MNHEY, CDR2 SVGEGT. This CDR3 has 14 amino acids. Trimming cost V 2 bases and J 0 bases, with 8 bases left between them. The CDR3 DNA reads as TGTGCCAGCAGTTACCGAGGGGGCTCCTACGAGCAGTACGTC. This codes for CASSYRGGSYEQYV.